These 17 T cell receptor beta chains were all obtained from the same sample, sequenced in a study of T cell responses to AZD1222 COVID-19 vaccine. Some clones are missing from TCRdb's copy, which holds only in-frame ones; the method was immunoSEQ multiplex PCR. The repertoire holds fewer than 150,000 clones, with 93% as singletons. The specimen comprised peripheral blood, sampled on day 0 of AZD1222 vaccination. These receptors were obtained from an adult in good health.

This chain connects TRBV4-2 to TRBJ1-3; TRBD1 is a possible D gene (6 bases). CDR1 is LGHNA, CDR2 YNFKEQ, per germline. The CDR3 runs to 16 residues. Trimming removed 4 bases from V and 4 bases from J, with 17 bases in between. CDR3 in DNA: TGTGCCAGCAGCCCCTACGACACAGGGATAGGAAACACCATATATTTT. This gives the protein CASSPYDTGIGNTIYF.

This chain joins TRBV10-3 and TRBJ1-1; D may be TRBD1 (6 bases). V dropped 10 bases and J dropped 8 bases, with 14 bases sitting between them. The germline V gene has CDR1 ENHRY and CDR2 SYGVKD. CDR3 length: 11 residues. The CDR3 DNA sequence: TGTGCCACAAGGACAGAATCAGAAGCTTTCTTT. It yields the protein CATRTESEAFF.

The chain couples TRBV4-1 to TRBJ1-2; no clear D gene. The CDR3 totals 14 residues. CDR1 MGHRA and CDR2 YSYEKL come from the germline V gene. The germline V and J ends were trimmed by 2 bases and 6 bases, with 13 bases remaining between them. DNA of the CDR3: TGCGCCAGCAGCCAATCCGCGAGGAGGGATGGCTACACCTTC. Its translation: CASSQSARRDGYTF.

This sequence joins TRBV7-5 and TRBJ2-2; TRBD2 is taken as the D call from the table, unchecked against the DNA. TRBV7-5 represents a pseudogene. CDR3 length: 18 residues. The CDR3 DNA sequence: TGTGCCAGAAGCTTAAATACGGAAGGACTTCCTAACACCGGGGAGCTGTTTTTT. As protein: CARSLNTEGLPNTGELFF.

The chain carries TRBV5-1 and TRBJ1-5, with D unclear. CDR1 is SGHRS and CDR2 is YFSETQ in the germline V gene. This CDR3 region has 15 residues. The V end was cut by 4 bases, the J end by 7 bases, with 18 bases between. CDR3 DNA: TGCGCCAGCAGCGTGCTGCCAGGCTCGGAGCAGCCCCAGCATTTT. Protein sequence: CASSVLPGSEQPQHF.

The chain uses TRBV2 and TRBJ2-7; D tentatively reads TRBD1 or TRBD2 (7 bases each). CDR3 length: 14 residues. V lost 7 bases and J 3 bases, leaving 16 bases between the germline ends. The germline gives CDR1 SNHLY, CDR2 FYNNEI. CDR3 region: CASTTQGGYYEQYF. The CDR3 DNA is TGTGCCAGCACCACCCAGGGGGGGTACTACGAGCAGTACTTC.

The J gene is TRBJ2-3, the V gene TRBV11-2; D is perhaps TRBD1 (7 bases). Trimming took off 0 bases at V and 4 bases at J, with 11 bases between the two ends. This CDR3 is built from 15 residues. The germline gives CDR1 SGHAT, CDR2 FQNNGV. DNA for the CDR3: TGTGCCAGCAGCTTAGACAGGGGGGCCGCAGATACGCAGTATTTT. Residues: CASSLDRGAADTQYF.

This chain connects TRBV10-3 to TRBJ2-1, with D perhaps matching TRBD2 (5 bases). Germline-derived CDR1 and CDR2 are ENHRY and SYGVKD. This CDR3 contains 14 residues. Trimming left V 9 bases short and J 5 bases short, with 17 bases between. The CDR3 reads CAISGKGLNNEQFF. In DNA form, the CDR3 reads TGTGCCATTTCGGGGAAAGGTTTAAACAATGAGCAGTTCTTC.

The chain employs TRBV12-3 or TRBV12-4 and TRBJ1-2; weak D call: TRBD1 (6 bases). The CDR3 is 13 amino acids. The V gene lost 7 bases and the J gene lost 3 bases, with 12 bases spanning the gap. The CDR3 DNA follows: TGTGCCAGCACCGCAGGGGTCGACTATGGCTACACCTTC. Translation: CASTAGVDYGYTF.

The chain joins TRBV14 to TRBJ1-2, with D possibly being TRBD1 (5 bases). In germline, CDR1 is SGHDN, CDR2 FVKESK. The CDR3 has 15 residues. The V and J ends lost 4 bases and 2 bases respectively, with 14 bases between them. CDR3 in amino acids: CASSRGDGRNYGYTF. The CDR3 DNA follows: TGTGCCAGCAGCCGGGGGGACGGACGAAACTATGGCTACACCTTC.

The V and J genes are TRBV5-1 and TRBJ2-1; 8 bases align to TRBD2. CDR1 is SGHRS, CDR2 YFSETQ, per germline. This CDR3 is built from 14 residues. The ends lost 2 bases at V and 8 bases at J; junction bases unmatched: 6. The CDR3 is CASSFGSGSYEQFF. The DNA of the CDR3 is TGCGCCAGCAGCTTCGGGAGCGGGAGCTATGAGCAGTTCTTC.

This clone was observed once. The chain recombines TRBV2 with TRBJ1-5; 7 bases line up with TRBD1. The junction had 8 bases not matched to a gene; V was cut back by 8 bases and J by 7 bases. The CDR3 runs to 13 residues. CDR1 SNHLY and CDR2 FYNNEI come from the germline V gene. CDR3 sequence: CASGETGRQPQHF. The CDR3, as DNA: TGTGCCAGCGGGGAGACAGGGAGACAGCCCCAGCATTTT.

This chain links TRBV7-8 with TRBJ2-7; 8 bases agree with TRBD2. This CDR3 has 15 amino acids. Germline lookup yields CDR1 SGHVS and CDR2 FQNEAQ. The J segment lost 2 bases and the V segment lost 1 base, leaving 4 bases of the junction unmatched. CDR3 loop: CASSLETSDAYEQYF. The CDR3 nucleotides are TGTGCCAGCAGCTTAGAGACTAGCGATGCCTACGAGCAGTACTTC.

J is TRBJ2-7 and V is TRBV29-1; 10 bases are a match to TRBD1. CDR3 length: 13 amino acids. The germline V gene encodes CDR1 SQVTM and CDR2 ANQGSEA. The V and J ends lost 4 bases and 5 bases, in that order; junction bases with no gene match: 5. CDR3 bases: TGCAGCGTTGGGCGGGGGACAGGGGACGAGCAGTACTTC. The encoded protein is CSVGRGTGDEQYF.

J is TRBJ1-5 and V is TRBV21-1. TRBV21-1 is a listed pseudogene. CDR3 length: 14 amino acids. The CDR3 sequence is CASSPRRGNQPQHF. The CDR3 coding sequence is TGTGCCAGCAGCCCTCGGAGGGGCAATCAGCCCCAGCATTTT.

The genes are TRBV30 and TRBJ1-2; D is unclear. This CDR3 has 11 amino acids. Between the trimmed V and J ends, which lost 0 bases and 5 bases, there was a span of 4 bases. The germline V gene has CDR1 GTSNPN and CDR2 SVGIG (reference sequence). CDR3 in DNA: TGTGCCTGGAGTGTGGGTTATGGCTACACCTTC. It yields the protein CAWSVGYGYTF. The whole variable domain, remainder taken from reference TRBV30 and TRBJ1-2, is SQTIHQWPATLVQPVGSPLSLECTVEGTSNPNLYWYRQAAGRGLQLLFYSVGIGQISSEVPQNLSASRPQDRQFILSSKKLLLSDSGFYLCAWSVGYGYTFGSGTRLTVV.

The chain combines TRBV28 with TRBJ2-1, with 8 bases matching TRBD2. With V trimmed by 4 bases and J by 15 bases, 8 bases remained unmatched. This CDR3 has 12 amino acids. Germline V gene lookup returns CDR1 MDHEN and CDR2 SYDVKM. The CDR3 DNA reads TGTGCCAGCAGTTCCTCCGGGACTAGTGGGTTCTTC. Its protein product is CASSSSGTSGFF.